Listed below are T cell receptor beta chains from one sample, sequenced in a study of Graves' ophthalmopathy and Graves' hyperthyroidism. Using its own MiXCR run on the multiplex PCR reads, TCRdb lists one record per CDR3 protein. In the table there are 360,000 or so distinct CDR3 sequences, approximately 20% of which are singletons. Sequenced sample: peripheral blood. Receptors were obtained from a woman younger than 35 with Graves' ophthalmopathy. The CDR3 runs from the conserved cysteine through the conserved F or W. Each record gives: CDR3 protein, CDR3 DNA, clone size, D gene, J gene, V gene. The D gene is left open where the match is weak. Clone size is given for some rows only: seen once, a few or many times, or a class if the clone is expanded.

CDR3aa: CASRHSRGSVYNSPLHF
CDR3nt: TGTGCCAGCAGACACTCCAGGGGGAGTGTTTATAATTCACCCCTCCACTTT
abundance: many
d_gene: TRBD1
j_gene: TRBJ1-6
v_gene: TRBV6-2/TRBV6-3

CDR3aa: CASSPGEKRQPQHF
CDR3nt: TGTGCCAGCAGCCCAGGGGAAAAAAGGCAGCCCCAGCATTTT
abundance: many
d_gene: -
j_gene: TRBJ1-5
v_gene: TRBV12-3/TRBV12-4

CDR3aa: CSATTRGAWETQYF
CDR3nt: TGCAGTGCTACCACAAGGGGGGCCTGGGAGACCCAGTACTTC
abundance: -
d_gene: -
j_gene: TRBJ2-5
v_gene: TRBV20-1

CDR3aa: CASSIPYYRDRGYTEAFF
CDR3nt: TGTGCCAGTAGTATACCTTACTACCGGGACAGGGGTTACACTGAAGCTTTCTTT
abundance: many
d_gene: TRBD1
j_gene: TRBJ1-1
v_gene: TRBV19

CDR3aa: CASSLVRWEEQYF
CDR3nt: TGTGCCAGCAGCTTAGTTAGGTGGGAAGAGCAGTACTTC
abundance: many
d_gene: -
j_gene: TRBJ2-7
v_gene: TRBV7-2

CDR3aa: CASSILDGLVGYTF
CDR3nt: TGTGCCAGTAGTATACTCGACGGTCTAGTGGGCTACACCTTC
abundance: many
d_gene: -
j_gene: TRBJ1-2
v_gene: TRBV19

CDR3aa: CASSLGGAGRQPQHF
CDR3nt: TGTGCCAGCAGTTTAGGGGGTGCTGGCCGGCAGCCCCAGCATTTT
abundance: many
d_gene: -
j_gene: TRBJ1-5
v_gene: TRBV27

CDR3aa: CASSLLGLGRNIQYF
CDR3nt: TGTGCCAGCAGCTTACTGGGACTAGGAAGAAACATTCAGTACTTC
abundance: many
d_gene: TRBD2
j_gene: TRBJ2-4
v_gene: TRBV7-2

CDR3aa: CASSPQRDSAWSTGELFF
CDR3nt: TGTGCCAGCTCACCACAAAGGGATAGCGCTTGGAGCACCGGGGAGCTGTTTTTT
abundance: -
d_gene: -
j_gene: TRBJ2-2
v_gene: TRBV18

CDR3aa: CASSYSFQGAAPQHF
CDR3nt: TGTGCCAGCAGTTACTCGTTCCAGGGGGCTGCGCCCCAGCATTTT
abundance: few
d_gene: TRBD1
j_gene: TRBJ1-5
v_gene: TRBV6-5

CDR3aa: CASSPEQGEAFF
CDR3nt: TGTGCCAGCTCACCGGAGCAGGGTGAAGCTTTCTTT
abundance: -
d_gene: -
j_gene: TRBJ1-1
v_gene: TRBV18

CDR3aa: CASSGQGTETQYF
CDR3nt: TGTGCCAGTTCGGGACAGGGAACGGAGACCCAGTACTTC
abundance: once
d_gene: TRBD1
j_gene: TRBJ2-5
v_gene: TRBV10-3

CDR3aa: CSVEGGTHGVLF
CDR3nt: TGCAGCGTTGAAGGGGGTACCCACGGGGTTCTCTTT
abundance: -
d_gene: -
j_gene: TRBJ1-1
v_gene: TRBV29-1